This T cell receptor (beta chain) stems from a study of regulatory T cells in long-lasting Graves disease (dated by TCRdb to the early 2020s). As for the study more broadly: Persistent Graves' disease was defined as persistently positive TSH receptor autoantibodies together with antithyroid drug treatment for over 5 years. The study was registered as a clinical trial and conducted in China. Antithyroid drugs had been taken for approximately 10 years on average by persistent Graves' disease patients in the clinical cohort. A total of 33 samples were covered by TCR sequencing, comprising roughly 13 persistent and around 20 newly diagnosed Graves' disease patients. This study used TCR sequencing and RNA sequencing of peripheral blood to compare persistent Graves' disease patients against newly diagnosed Graves' disease patients.

The intended sense of this specimen's time point label: persistent/refractory GD, antithyroid drugs over 5 years with positive TRAb. RNA was extracted from PBMCs in TRIzol for both TCR sequencing and RNA sequencing. The diagnosis of Graves' disease was made according to American Thyroid Association guidelines. The patients came from an endocrinology department in Xi'an, China. Each patient gave 8.5 to 9.5 milliliters of peripheral blood, collected in an EDTA anticoagulant tube. Ficoll Paque Plus density gradient separation was used to isolate PBMCs, and no additional T cell sorting was done. RNA quality was checked with an Agilent 2100 Bioanalyzer and agarose gel, and concentration with a NanoDrop 2000. V lost 4 bases and J lost 8 bases; the stretch between them is 26 bases long. Including the terminal cysteine and phenylalanine, the CDR3 comprises 17 residues. CDR3 DNA only is kept here, 51 bases in frame from base 1. The germline V gene supplies CDR1 SNHLY and CDR2 FYNNEI.

This clonotype was picked up many times. The target of this receptor is not known. No much larger clone is present one base from it, and per-base qualities are unavailable. Broader findings and caveats from the paper: Preferential use of TRBV28, TRBJ1-2 and TRBJ2-5 was observed in persistent disease, whereas TRBV20-1 and TRBJ2-1 were favored in newly diagnosed disease. Only peripheral blood was studied, because thyroid tissue, the primary lesion, was inaccessible. Compared with newly diagnosed patients, patients with persistent Graves' disease had lower TCR Shannon entropy and fewer highly expanded clones, which suggests clonal expansion. Sequencing and analysis were restricted to the TCR beta chain. Patients with persistent disease shared more public clonotypes (around 2,500) than newly diagnosed patients did (approximately 990). As a limitation, the authors acknowledged that the small sample size may reduce accuracy.

The library was generated by multiplex PCR. TCRdb lists the instrument as Illumina HiSeq 4000. To build TCR beta libraries, CDR3 regions were amplified by Arm-PCR using iRepertoire HTBI primers. PCR products were gel purified before sequencing. Turning to the authors' computational methods: Across samples, around 58 TRBV and 13 to 15 TRBJ segments were identified and used for gene usage analysis of CDR3 amino acid clonotypes. Filtered high-quality paired reads were merged into contigs using COPE and FqMerger. BLAST was used to align contigs to IMGT TRBV, TRBD and TRBJ reference genes, with CDR3 defined following IMGT. Any clonotype with a frequency above 0.1% was classified as a highly expanded clone. Shannon entropy was used to measure repertoire diversity, and the Gini coefficient was used to measure V-J evenness. Public clonotypes were defined as clonotypes shared by more than one individual. In TCRdb, the public reads were trimmed at Q25 with fastp and aligned with MiXCR, with productive beta chains retained. Entries that share a CDR3 protein sequence are merged under the most common genes and DNA. In this record, the V and J calls reflect TCRdb's handling and not the investigators' own analysis. The sample contains hundreds of thousands of distinct CDR3 sequences, about 32% of them found a single time. Around 42% of the sample comes from the top ten.

This clonotype was obtained from a female donor with Graves disease. The sample here was peripheral blood mononuclear cells (PBMCs), taken when the disease was refractory, from a patient treated with antithyroid drugs. Here the chain combines TRBV2 and TRBJ1-2, with the D gene too uncertain to name. The CDR3 region: CASSALVGRGLDGGYTF. The nucleotide sequence reads as follows: TGTGCCAGCAGTGCCCTTGTGGGGAGAGGCCTTGACGGGGGCTACACCTTC. Full variable domain (CDR3 extended with the reference TRBV2 and TRBJ1-2 proteins): EPEVTQTPSHQVTQMGQEVILRCVPISNHLYFYWYRQILGQKVEFLVSFYNNEISEKSEIFDDQFSVERPDGSNFTLKIRSTKLEDSAMYFCASSALVGRGLDGGYTFGSGTRLTVV.